The next 28 T cell receptor beta chains were all read from a single sample in a study of PD-1 blockade in classical Hodgkin lymphoma. The assay was immunoSEQ multiplex PCR, and TCRdb's table has in-frame clones only and misses some. The data hold around 50,000 clones, with more than 85% observed a single time. All the patients suffered relapse after autologous stem cell transplantation, and brentuximab vedotin exposure differed. This specimen was peripheral blood mononuclear cells (PBMCs), taken before the second cycle of nivolumab. The source is a human donor with classical Hodgkin lymphoma.

This sequence joins TRBV7-6 and TRBJ1-4; 7 nucleotides match TRBD1. Germline V gene lookup returns CDR1 SGHVS and CDR2 FNYEAQ. This CDR3 has 15 amino acids. Trimming removed 3 bases from V and 2 bases from J; junction bases left unmatched: 3. The CDR3 DNA reads TGTGCCAGCAGCTTCACAGGGGCCACTAATGAAAAACTGTTTTTT. Encoded protein: CASSFTGATNEKLFF. Supplemented by reference TRBV7-6 and TRBJ1-4, the full variable domain reads GAGVSQSPRYKVTKRGQDVALRCDPISGHVSLYWYRQALGQGPEFLTYFNYEAQQDKSGLPNDRFSAERPEGSISTLTIQRTEQRDSAMYRCASSFTGATNEKLFFGSGTQLSVL.

The chain employs TRBV6-1 and TRBJ2-5, with D hard to call. V was trimmed by 6 bases and J by 5 bases, leaving 16 bases between them. Germline V lookup: CDR1 MNHNS, CDR2 SASEGT. CDR3 size: 14 residues. The CDR3 DNA reads as TGTGCCAGCAGACACACCACGATTCGGGAGACCCAGTACTTC. Amino acid sequence: CASRHTTIRETQYF.

V usage is TRBV5-3 and J usage is TRBJ2-7, with 10 bases that match TRBD1. TRBV5-3 is given ORF status, its function remaining uncertain. The CDR3 is 16 residues long. Losses at the gene ends were 2 bases for V and 5 bases for J; bases not matched to a gene: 10. CDR3 coding DNA: TGTGCCAGAAGCTTCGCCCGACAGGGGGCTAACAACGAGCAGTACTTC. Its translation: CARSFARQGANNEQYF.

This chain links TRBV7-2 with TRBJ2-3, with D possibly TRBD2 on 5 matching bases. This CDR3 comprises 13 residues. The germline V gene has CDR1 SGHTA and CDR2 FQGNSA. V shed 1 base and J shed 10 bases, with 12 bases lying between them. The CDR3: CASSLVGLASQYF. The CDR3 DNA follows: TGTGCCAGCAGCTTAGTAGGCCTAGCCTCGCAGTATTTT.

This clone appeared once. The chain employs TRBV27 and TRBJ2-7; D might be TRBD1 or TRBD2, each matching 5 bases. From germline, CDR1 is MNHEY and CDR2 SMNVEV (reference sequence). Trimming removed 5 bases from V and 1 base from J, with 15 bases in between. The CDR3 length is 15 residues. This chain's CDR3 is CASSPGTAKSYEQYF. CDR3 coding DNA: TGTGCCAGCAGTCCCGGGACGGCCAAATCCTACGAGCAGTACTTC.

The chain recombines TRBV6-6 with TRBJ2-5, with 11 bases fitting TRBD2. This CDR3 is built from 15 residues. Trimming at V came to 6 bases and at J to 2 bases, leaving 5 bases not matched to a gene. The V gene's germline CDR1 is MNHNY and CDR2 SVGAGI (reference sequence). The CDR3 region is CASRPSGRLQETQYF. CDR3 nucleotide sequence: TGTGCCAGCAGACCTAGCGGGAGGCTTCAAGAGACCCAGTACTTC.

This clone appeared once. The chain joins TRBV5-1 to TRBJ1-3, with D tentatively TRBD1 (5 bases). With 4 bases removed from V and 4 bases from J, the gap between germline ends came to 18 bases. The CDR3 runs 16 residues. CDR1 is SGHRS, CDR2 YFSETQ, per germline. The CDR3 is CASSTSTGSGGNTIYF. The CDR3 DNA sequence: TGCGCCAGCAGCACATCAACAGGCTCCGGGGGAAACACCATATATTTT.

V and J are TRBV5-6 and TRBJ1-5; 9 bases line up with TRBD1. The CDR3 has 16 amino acids. The germline V gene has CDR1 SGHDT and CDR2 YYEEEE. The J segment lost 6 bases and the V segment lost 3 bases, leaving 10 bases of the junction unmatched. The CDR3 region has the DNA TGTGCCAGCAGCTCGGAGGGACAGGGTTTCTCTCAGCCCCAGCATTTT. Protein: CASSSEGQGFSQPQHF.

The chain employs TRBV7-7 and TRBJ2-5, with D uncertain. CDR1 and CDR2 from the germline V gene are SSHAT and FNYEAQ (reference sequence). V lost 5 bases to trimming and J lost 3 bases, with 13 bases between them. There are 14 residues in the CDR3. CDR3: CASSHQVGKETQYF. The CDR3 DNA reads as TGTGCCAGCAGCCACCAAGTAGGGAAAGAGACCCAGTACTTC.

This chain connects TRBV7-9 to TRBJ2-7; 9 bases agree with TRBD1. The V gene's germline CDR1 is SEHNR and CDR2 FQNEAQ (reference sequence). The trim removed 3 bases at V and 3 bases at J, leaving 6 bases unmatched. The CDR3 sequence is 15 residues long. The DNA of the CDR3 is TGTGCCAGCAGCTTTGGGACAGGGAGGGACTACGAGCAGTACTTC. It codes for CASSFGTGRDYEQYF.

This clone was detected a few times. This chain links TRBV6-1 with TRBJ2-7; 11 bases map to TRBD2. The germline V gene encodes CDR1 MNHNS and CDR2 SASEGT. Trimming cost V 4 bases and J 2 bases; bases outside gene matches: 7. This CDR3 region has 16 residues. CDR3 amino acids: CASSGPSGGPPYEQYF. The CDR3 DNA reads as TGTGCCAGCAGTGGACCTAGCGGGGGGCCACCCTACGAGCAGTACTTC.

The table lists this clone with a few counts. This chain connects TRBV7-3 to TRBJ2-5; 10 nucleotides agree with TRBD2. The CDR3 length is 15 residues. The V gene end was trimmed by 5 bases and the J gene end by 2 bases; junction bases not matched to a gene: 5. From germline, CDR1 is SGHTA and CDR2 FQGTGA. CDR3 DNA sequence: TGTGCCAGCAGCCCTCGGACTAGCGGACAAGAGACCCAGTACTTC. Its translation: CASSPRTSGQETQYF.

The J gene is TRBJ1-2, the V gene TRBV19; D is perhaps TRBD1 (5 bases). Germline CDR1 reads LNHDA; CDR2 reads SQIVND (reference sequence). The CDR3 extends over 18 amino acids. Trimming took 5 bases from V and 3 from J, leaving 25 bases between them. In DNA form, the CDR3 reads TGTGCCAGTAGTCCTCAGGGCAAGTTGTCCTCGATTGACTATGGCTACACCTTC. Its translation is CASSPQGKLSSIDYGYTF.

This clone was seen just once. This chain links TRBV27 with TRBJ2-7; TRBD2 matches at 8 bases. Germline V gene data show CDR1 as MNHEY and CDR2 as SMNVEV (reference sequence). Trimming took 0 bases from V and 3 from J; bases not matched to a gene: 1. This CDR3 has 14 residues. The CDR3 DNA reads TGTGCCAGCAGTTTATCGGCGGGAGGCTACGAGCAGTACTTC. Protein sequence: CASSLSAGGYEQYF.

CDR3 in amino acids: CASSYEQGVYEQYF. The CDR3 nucleotides are TGTGCCAGCAGTTACGAACAGGGTGTCTACGAGCAGTACTTC. The rearrangement uses TRBV6-5 and TRBJ2-7, with a weak D call TRBD1 (6 bases). This CDR3 has 14 amino acids. V was trimmed by 2 bases and J by 3 bases, leaving 11 bases between them. The germline V gene encodes CDR1 MNHEY and CDR2 SVGAGI.

The chain links TRBV11-3 to TRBJ1-1; 7 bases are shared with TRBD1. The CDR3 contains 15 residues. Per the germline V gene, CDR1 is SGHNT and CDR2 is YENEEA. The ends lost 2 bases at V and 1 base at J; junction bases unmatched: 4. CDR3 in amino acids: CASSLTEGANTEAFF. The CDR3 DNA is TGTGCCAGCAGCTTAACGGAGGGGGCGAACACTGAAGCTTTCTTT.

V is TRBV10-3 and J is TRBJ2-5; no reliable D call. The germline gives CDR1 ENHRY, CDR2 SYGVKD. Trimming left V 4 bases short and J 2 bases short, with 5 bases between. This CDR3 contains 12 residues. The CDR3 protein is CAISAEQETQYF. CDR3 nucleotide sequence: TGTGCCATCAGTGCAGAGCAAGAGACCCAGTACTTC.

This chain joins TRBV19 and TRBJ2-1; D is perhaps TRBD2 (5 bases). Germline V gene sequence: CDR1 LNHDA, CDR2 SQIVND (reference sequence). The CDR3 is made up of 14 amino acids. V was cut by 3 bases and J by 8 bases, with 14 bases left in between. The CDR3 DNA is TGTGCCAGTAGTATGGTGGCGGGTTGGTATGAGCAGTTCTTC. Encoded protein: CASSMVAGWYEQFF. The variable domain in full, completed from reference TRBV19 and TRBJ2-1, reads DGGITQSPKYLFRKEGQNVTLSCEQNLNHDAMYWYRQDPGQGLRLIYYSQIVNDFQKGDIAEGYSVSREKKESFPLTVTSAQKNPTAFYLCASSMVAGWYEQFFGPGTRLTVL.

The genes are TRBV28 and TRBJ2-2, with 7 bases lining up with TRBD2. Germline CDR1 reads MDHEN; CDR2 reads SYDVKM. With V trimmed by 7 bases and J by 5 bases, 10 bases remained unmatched. The CDR3 is 15 residues long. CDR3 DNA sequence: TGTGCCAGCACCGGGAGCGGGATCGTTACCGGGGAGCTGTTTTTT. It yields the protein CASTGSGIVTGELFF. Full variable domain (rest looked up from reference TRBV28 and TRBJ2-2): DVKVTQSSRYLVKRTGEKVFLECVQDMDHENMFWYRQDPGLGLRLIYFSYDVKMKEKGDIPEGYSVSREKKERFSLILESASTNQTSMYLCASTGSGIVTGELFFGEGSRLTVL.

This sequence joins TRBV10-1 and TRBJ1-5; 7 bases map to TRBD1. The CDR3 totals 15 residues. Germline-derived CDR1 and CDR2 are WNHNN and SYGVQD (reference sequence). V dropped 7 bases and J dropped 0; count of bases not matched to a gene: 6. The CDR3 sequence: CASTTTGNSNQPQHF. Written as DNA, the CDR3 is TGCGCCAGCACAACGACAGGGAATAGCAATCAGCCCCAGCATTTT.

J is TRBJ2-2 and V is TRBV11-3; 7 bases are a match to TRBD2. Germline-derived CDR1 and CDR2 are SGHNT and YENEEA. The ends lost 0 bases at V and 5 bases at J; junction bases unmatched: 6. The CDR3 covers 16 residues. The DNA of the CDR3 is TGTGCCAGCAGCTTAGAACCGGGAGGCAGAACCGGGGAGCTGTTTTTT. This sequence encodes CASSLEPGGRTGELFF.

The chain joins TRBV27 to TRBJ2-7; D remains unclear. V lost 1 base to trimming and J lost 6 bases, with 10 bases between them. The germline V gene encodes CDR1 MNHEY and CDR2 SMNVEV (reference sequence). This CDR3 is built from 13 residues. The CDR3 is CASSLFPTTEQYF. The DNA of the CDR3 is TGTGCCAGCAGTTTATTTCCCACCACCGAGCAGTACTTC.

The chain carries TRBV30 and TRBJ2-5, with D tentatively TRBD1 (5 bases). Germline-derived CDR1 and CDR2 are GTSNPN and SVGIG (reference sequence). The V end was cut by 4 bases, the J end by 5 bases, with 17 bases between. This CDR3 has 14 amino acids. The chain's CDR3 is CAWIPDSSGETQYF. The CDR3 nucleotides are TGTGCCTGGATCCCAGATAGTTCAGGGGAGACCCAGTACTTC.

This clone was detected once. The V and J genes are TRBV6-1 and TRBJ2-1; no clear D gene. There are 17 residues in the CDR3. CDR1 and CDR2 (germline): MNHNS, SASEGT. The V and J ends lost 2 bases and 0 bases respectively, with 14 bases between them. CDR3 sequence reads: CASSEYPPPVSYNEQFF. The CDR3 nucleotides read TGTGCCAGCAGTGAATATCCCCCCCCCGTCTCCTACAATGAGCAGTTCTTC.

This clone was detected only once. The chain carries TRBV7-6 and TRBJ2-3; 10 positions agree with TRBD2. Trimming cost V 5 bases and J 7 bases; bases outside gene matches: 9. The germline gives CDR1 SGHVS, CDR2 FNYEAQ. The CDR3 totals 15 residues. In nucleotides, the CDR3 is TGTGCCAGCAGCGTACTAGCGGGGCCCAGCAATACGCAGTATTTT. Amino acids: CASSVLAGPSNTQYF.

In the case of this clone: A read error may produce the germline difference seen at one junction end. The CDR3 protein is CASSNSGVGLNTEAFF. Here the CDR3 DNA reads TGTGCCAGCAGTAACTCTGGCGTTGGGCTGAACACTGAAGCTTTCTTT. The chain links TRBV6-5 to TRBJ1-1; D is uncertain. This CDR3 region has 16 residues. The V gene's germline CDR1 is MNHEY and CDR2 SVGAGI.

This rearrangement joins TRBV5-1 to TRBJ2-5; TRBD2 matches 8 bases. Looked up from germline, CDR1 is SGHRS and CDR2 is YFSETQ. V lost 4 bases and J lost 5; bases outside the gene matches: 10. This CDR3 comprises 15 residues. Written as DNA, the CDR3 is TGCGCCAGCAGCCAATCCGGGACTAGTGGGGAGACCCAGTACTTC. It is translated as CASSQSGTSGETQYF. Looking up the rest from reference TRBV5-1 and TRBJ2-5 gives the full variable domain: KAGVTQTPRYLIKTRGQQVTLSCSPISGHRSVSWYQQTPGQGLQFLFEYFSETQRNKGNFPGRFSGRQFSNSRSEMNVSTLELGDSALYLCASSQSGTSGETQYFGPGTRLLVL.

This chain connects TRBV29-1 to TRBJ2-1, with 13 bases fitting TRBD2. Germline lookup yields CDR1 SQVTM and CDR2 ANQGSEA. The CDR3 is 16 amino acids. Losses at the gene ends were 0 bases for V and 8 bases for J; bases not matched to a gene: 7. The CDR3 bases are TGCAGCGTTGAAGATGTGGGACTAGCGGGACTCGATGAGCAGTTCTTC. The encoded protein is CSVEDVGLAGLDEQFF.